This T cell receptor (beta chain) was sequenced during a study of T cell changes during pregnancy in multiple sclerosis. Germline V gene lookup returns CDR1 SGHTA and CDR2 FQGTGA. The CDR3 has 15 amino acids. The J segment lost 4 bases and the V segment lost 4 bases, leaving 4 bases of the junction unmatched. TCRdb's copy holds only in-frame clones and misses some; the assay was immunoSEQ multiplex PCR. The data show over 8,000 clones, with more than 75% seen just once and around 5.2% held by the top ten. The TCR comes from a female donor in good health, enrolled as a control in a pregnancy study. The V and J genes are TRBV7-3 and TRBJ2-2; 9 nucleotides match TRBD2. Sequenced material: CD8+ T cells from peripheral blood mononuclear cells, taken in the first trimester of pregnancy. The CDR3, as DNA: TGTGCCAGCAGCTCGAGTAGCGGGGGCACCGGGGAGCTGTTTTTT. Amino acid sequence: CASSSSSGGTGELFF.